The entry below gives a single TCR beta chain sequence along with its context. This sample stems from a study of shared clonotypes between healthy human individuals. Study at large: Researchers assigned three CD4 naive, three CD4 memory, two CD8 naive and one CD8 memory plate to each donor.

A CD45RA+ naive subset and a CD45RA-negative memory subset were split from CD4+ cells. The CDR3 sequence is 14 residues long. The V gene's germline CDR1 is WNHNN and CDR2 SYGVQD (reference sequence). V lost 5 bases to trimming and J lost 2 bases, with 13 bases between them. For each subset, genomic DNA was distributed in equal portions over several immunoSEQ plates. Original handling: Filtering differed for immunoSEQ, which gave only junction sequences without quality scores. Profiling relied on immunoSEQ multiplex PCR, and the TCRdb table lists in-frame clones only, not all of them. The D gene and trimming were derived from the DNA, and the V and J assignments and clone size from that table. The sample includes about 2.3 million clones, 85% to 95% of them seen just once.

The J gene is TRBJ2-7, the V gene TRBV10-1; D gene ambiguous. Sample: naive CD4+ T cells from PBMCs. Subset described: CD45RA+ positively selected. This sequence originates from a man in his late teens or twenties in good health. Some clones in this sample may be carry-over from other donors' samples. Here the CDR3 reads CASSPAGATYEQYF. The CDR3 DNA reads as TGCGCCAGCAGTCCAGCAGGTGCTACCTACGAGCAGTACTTC.